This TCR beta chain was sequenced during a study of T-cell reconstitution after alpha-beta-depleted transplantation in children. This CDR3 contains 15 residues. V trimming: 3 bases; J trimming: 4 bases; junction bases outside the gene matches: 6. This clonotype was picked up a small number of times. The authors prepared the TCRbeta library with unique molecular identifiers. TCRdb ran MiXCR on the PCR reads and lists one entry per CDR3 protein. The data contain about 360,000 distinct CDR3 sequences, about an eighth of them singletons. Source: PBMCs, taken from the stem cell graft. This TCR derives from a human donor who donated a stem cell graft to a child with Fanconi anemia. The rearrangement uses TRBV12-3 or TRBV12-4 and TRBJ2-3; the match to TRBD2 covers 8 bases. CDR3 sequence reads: CASSLGAGAADTQYF. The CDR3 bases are TGTGCCAGCAGTTTGGGAGCGGGGGCAGCAGATACGCAGTATTTT.